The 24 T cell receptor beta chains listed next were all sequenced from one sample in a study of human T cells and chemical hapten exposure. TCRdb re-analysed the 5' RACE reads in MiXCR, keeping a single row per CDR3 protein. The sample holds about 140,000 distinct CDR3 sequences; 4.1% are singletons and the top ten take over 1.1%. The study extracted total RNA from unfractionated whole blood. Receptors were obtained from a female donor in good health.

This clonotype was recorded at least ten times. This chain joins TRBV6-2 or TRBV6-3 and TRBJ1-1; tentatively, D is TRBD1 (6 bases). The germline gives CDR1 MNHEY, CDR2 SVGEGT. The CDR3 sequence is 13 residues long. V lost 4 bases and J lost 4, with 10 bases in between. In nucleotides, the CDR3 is TGTGCCAGCAGTTGGCAGGGGAGCACTGAAGCTTTCTTT. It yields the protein CASSWQGSTEAFF.

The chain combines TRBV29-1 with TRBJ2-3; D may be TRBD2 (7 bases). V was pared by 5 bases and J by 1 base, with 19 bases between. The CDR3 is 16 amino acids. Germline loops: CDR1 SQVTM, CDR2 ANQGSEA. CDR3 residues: CSVSSLRGGGTDTQYF. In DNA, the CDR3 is TGCAGCGTTTCGTCCTTACGCGGGGGCGGCACAGATACGCAGTATTTT.

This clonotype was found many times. CDR3 sequence (DNA): TGTGCCAGCAGCCGACGGACTAGCGGTAGCACAGATACGCAGTATTTT. As protein: CASSRRTSGSTDTQYF. The V and J genes are TRBV5-4 and TRBJ2-3, with TRBD2 matching 10 bases. Per the germline V gene, CDR1 is SGHNT and CDR2 is YYREEE (reference sequence). The trim removed 4 bases at V and 0 bases at J, leaving 5 bases unmatched. This CDR3 is 16 amino acids long.

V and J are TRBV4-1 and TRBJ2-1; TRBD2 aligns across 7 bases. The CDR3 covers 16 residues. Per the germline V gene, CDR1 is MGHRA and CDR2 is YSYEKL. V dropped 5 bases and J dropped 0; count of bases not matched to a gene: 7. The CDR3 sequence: CASSGSRTSSYNEQFF. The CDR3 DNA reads TGCGCCAGCAGCGGGAGCCGGACTAGCTCCTACAATGAGCAGTTCTTC.

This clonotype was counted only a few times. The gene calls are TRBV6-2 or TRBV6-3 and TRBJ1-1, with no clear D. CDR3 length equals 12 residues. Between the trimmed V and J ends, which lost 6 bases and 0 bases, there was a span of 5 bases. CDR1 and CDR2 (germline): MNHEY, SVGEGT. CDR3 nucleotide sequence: TGTGCCAGCAGCAAGTTGAACACTGAAGCTTTCTTT. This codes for CASSKLNTEAFF.

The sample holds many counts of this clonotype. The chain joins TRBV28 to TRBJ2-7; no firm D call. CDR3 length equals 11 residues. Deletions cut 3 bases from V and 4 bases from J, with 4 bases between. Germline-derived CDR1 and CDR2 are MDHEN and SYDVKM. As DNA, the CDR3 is TGTGCCAGCAGTTTTCTGTACGAGCAGTACTTC. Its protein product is CASSFLYEQYF.

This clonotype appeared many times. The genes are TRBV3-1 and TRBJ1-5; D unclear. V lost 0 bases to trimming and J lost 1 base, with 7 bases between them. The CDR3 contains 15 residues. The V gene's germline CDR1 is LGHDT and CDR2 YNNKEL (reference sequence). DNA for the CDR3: TGTGCCAGCAGCCAAGATAAAAGAAGCAATCAGCCCCAGCATTTT. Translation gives CASSQDKRSNQPQHF.

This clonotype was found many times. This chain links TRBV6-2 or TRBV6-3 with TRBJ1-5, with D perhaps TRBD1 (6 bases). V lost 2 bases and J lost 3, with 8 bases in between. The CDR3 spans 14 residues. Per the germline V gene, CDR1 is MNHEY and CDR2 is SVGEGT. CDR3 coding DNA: TGTGCCAGCAGTTACACAGGGCTCAATCAGCCCCAGCATTTT. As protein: CASSYTGLNQPQHF.

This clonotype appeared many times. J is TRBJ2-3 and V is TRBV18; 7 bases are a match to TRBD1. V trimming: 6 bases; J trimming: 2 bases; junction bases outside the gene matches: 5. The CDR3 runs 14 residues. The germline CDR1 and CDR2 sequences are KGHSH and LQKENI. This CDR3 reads CASSHTGDTDTQYF. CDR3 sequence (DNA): TGTGCCAGCTCCCACACAGGGGACACAGATACGCAGTATTTT.

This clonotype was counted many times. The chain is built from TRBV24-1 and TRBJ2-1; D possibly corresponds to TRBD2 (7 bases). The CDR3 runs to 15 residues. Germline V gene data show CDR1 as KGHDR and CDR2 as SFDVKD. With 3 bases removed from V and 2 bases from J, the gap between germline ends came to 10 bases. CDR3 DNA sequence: TGTGCCACCAGTGATATGGGGGGGCCCTACAATGAGCAGTTCTTC. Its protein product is CATSDMGGPYNEQFF.

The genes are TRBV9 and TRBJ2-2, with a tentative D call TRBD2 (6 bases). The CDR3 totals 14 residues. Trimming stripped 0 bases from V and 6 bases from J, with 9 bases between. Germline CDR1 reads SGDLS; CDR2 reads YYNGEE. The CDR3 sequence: CASSVARGSGELFF. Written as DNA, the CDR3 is TGTGCCAGCAGCGTAGCCCGGGGGTCCGGGGAGCTGTTTTTT.

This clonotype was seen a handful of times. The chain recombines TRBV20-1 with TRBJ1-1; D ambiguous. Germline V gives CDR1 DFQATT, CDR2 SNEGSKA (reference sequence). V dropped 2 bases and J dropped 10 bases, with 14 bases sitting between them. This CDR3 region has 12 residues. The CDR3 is CSARWQVTAAFF. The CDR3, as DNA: TGCAGTGCTAGATGGCAGGTTACGGCAGCTTTCTTT.

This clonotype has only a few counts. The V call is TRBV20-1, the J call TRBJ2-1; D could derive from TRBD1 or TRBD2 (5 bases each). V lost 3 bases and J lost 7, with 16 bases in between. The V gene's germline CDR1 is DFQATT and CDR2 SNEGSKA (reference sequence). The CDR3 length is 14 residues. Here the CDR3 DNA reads TGCAGTGCTAGGATTGGGGGACCTCTGAATGAGCAGTTCTTC. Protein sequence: CSARIGGPLNEQFF.

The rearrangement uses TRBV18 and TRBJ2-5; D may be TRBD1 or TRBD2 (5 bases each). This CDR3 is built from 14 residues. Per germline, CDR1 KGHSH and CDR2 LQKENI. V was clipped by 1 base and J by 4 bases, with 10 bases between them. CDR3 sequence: CASSPLDGAETQYF. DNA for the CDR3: TGTGCCAGCTCACCACTCGACGGGGCAGAGACCCAGTACTTC.

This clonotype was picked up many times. CDR3 in amino acids: CASSFTTTGIAKNIQYF. The CDR3 DNA follows: TGTGCCAGCAGCTTCACGACAACAGGGATAGCCAAAAACATTCAGTACTTC. V and J are TRBV11-2 and TRBJ2-4; D perhaps matches TRBD1 (6 bases). V was cut by 3 bases and J by 0 bases, with 15 bases left in between. This CDR3 has 17 residues. Germline V gene lookup returns CDR1 SGHAT and CDR2 FQNNGV.

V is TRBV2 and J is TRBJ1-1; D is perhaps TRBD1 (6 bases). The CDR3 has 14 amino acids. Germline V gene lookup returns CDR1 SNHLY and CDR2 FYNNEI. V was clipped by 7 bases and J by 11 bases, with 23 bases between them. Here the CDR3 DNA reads TGTGCCAGCAATTACCTACAGGGAAGGGGTGACGCTTTCTTT. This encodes CASNYLQGRGDAFF.

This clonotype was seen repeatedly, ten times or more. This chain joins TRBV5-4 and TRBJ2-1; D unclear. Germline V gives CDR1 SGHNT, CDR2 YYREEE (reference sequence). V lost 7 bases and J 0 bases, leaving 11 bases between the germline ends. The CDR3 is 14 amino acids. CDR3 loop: CASGTVNSYNEQFF. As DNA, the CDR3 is TGTGCCAGCGGTACAGTGAACTCCTACAATGAGCAGTTCTTC.

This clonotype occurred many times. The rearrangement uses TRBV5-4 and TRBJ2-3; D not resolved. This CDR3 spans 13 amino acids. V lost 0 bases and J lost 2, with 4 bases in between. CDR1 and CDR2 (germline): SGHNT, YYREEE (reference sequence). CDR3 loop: CASSLAATDTQYF. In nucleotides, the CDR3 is TGTGCCAGCAGCTTGGCGGCCACAGATACGCAGTATTTT.

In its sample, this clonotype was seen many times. CDR3 nucleotide sequence: TGTGCCAGCAGCCAACAGGGAGGAGGTGAAAAACTGTTTTTT. The encoded protein is CASSQQGGGEKLFF. This chain connects TRBV4-2 to TRBJ1-4, with D possibly matching TRBD1 (5 bases). Germline V gene lookup returns CDR1 LGHNA and CDR2 YNFKEQ. V lost 2 bases and J 7 bases, leaving 11 bases between the germline ends. The length of the CDR3 is 14 residues.

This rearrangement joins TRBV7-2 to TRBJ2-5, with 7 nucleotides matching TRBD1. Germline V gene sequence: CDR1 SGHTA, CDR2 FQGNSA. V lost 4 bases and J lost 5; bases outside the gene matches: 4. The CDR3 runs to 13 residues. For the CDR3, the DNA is TGTGCCAGCAGCTGTGACAGGGAGGAGACCCAGTACTTC. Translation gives CASSCDREETQYF. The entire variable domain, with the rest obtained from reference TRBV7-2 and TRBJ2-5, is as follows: GAGVSQSPSNKVTEKGKDVELRCDPISGHTALYWYRQSLGQGLEFLIYFQGNSAPDKSGLPSDRFSAERTGGSVSTLTIQRTQQEDSAVYLCASSCDREETQYFGPGTRLLVL.

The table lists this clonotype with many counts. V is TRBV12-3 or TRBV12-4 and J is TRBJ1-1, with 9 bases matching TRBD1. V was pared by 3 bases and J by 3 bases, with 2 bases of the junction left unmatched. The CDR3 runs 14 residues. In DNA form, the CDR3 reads TGTGCCAGCAGTTTCGGGACAGGGTACACTGAAGCTTTCTTT. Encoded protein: CASSFGTGYTEAFF.

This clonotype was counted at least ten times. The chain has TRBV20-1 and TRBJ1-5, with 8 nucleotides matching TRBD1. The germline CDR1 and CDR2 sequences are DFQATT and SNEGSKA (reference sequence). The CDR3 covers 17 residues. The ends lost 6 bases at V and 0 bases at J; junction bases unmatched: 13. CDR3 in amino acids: CSAEEDRGSHSNQPQHF. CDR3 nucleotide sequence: TGCAGTGCCGAAGAAGACAGGGGTTCACATAGCAATCAGCCCCAGCATTTT.

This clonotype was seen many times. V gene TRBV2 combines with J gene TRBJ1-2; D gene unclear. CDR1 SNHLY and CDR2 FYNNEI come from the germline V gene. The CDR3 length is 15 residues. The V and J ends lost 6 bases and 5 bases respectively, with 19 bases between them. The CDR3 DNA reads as TGTGCCAGCAGGTGGGGTCTCAGGCACTTTTATGGCTACACCTTC. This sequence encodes CASRWGLRHFYGYTF. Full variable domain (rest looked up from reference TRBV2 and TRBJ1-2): EPEVTQTPSHQVTQMGQEVILRCVPISNHLYFYWYRQILGQKVEFLVSFYNNEISEKSEIFDDQFSVERPDGSNFTLKIRSTKLEDSAMYFCASRWGLRHFYGYTFGSGTRLTVV.

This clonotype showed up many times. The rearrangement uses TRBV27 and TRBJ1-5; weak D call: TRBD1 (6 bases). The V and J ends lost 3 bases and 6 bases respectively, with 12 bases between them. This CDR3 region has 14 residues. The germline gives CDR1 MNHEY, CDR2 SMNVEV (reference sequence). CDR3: CASSFGGAGQPQHF. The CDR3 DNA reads TGTGCCAGCAGTTTTGGGGGGGCTGGTCAGCCCCAGCATTTT.